What follows are 14 T cell receptor beta chains derived from one specimen sequenced in a study of Ad26.COV2.S vaccination and SARS-CoV-2 variants. The repertoire was sequenced with immunoSEQ multiplex PCR; TCRdb's copy has only in-frame clones and lacks some. The table lists around 300,000 clones, about nine tenths of them singletons. Documented treatment: about 20 received Ad26.COV2.S at low or high dose, single or two shots; several received placebo; per-sample allocation not given. Day 63 after the first injection of vaccine or placebo was the sampling time. This specimen was peripheral blood, taken in a trial of Ad26.COV2.S vaccine versus placebo. These receptors originate from a person aged 18-60 years who received the Ad26.COV2.S COVID-19 vaccine or a placebo.

The V gene is TRBV11-2, the J gene TRBJ2-7, with 7 bases lining up with TRBD2. Germline CDR1 SGHAT, CDR2 FQNNGV. J was trimmed by 3 bases and V by 6 bases; bases with no gene match: 11. This CDR3 spans 15 amino acids. The CDR3 loop is CASRAWGGRGYEQYF. DNA for the CDR3: TGTGCCAGCAGAGCCTGGGGGGGAAGGGGCTACGAGCAGTACTTC.

This clone showed up just once. The gene calls are TRBV5-1 and TRBJ1-1; D is ambiguous. V was trimmed by 3 bases and J by 5 bases, leaving 11 bases between them. There are 13 residues in the CDR3. Germline lookup yields CDR1 SGHRS and CDR2 YFSETQ. Written as DNA, the CDR3 is TGCGCCAGCAGCTCGGGTCTCGGGACTGAAGCTTTCTTT. It encodes CASSSGLGTEAFF.

The J gene is TRBJ2-5, the V gene TRBV18, with D possibly TRBD1 on 6 matching bases. The germline V gene has CDR1 KGHSH and CDR2 LQKENI. Trimming removed 3 bases from V and 7 bases from J, with 15 bases in between. This CDR3 comprises 14 residues. CDR3 amino acids: CASSPSRGMGTQYF. The CDR3 DNA sequence: TGTGCCAGCTCACCCTCGAGGGGGATGGGGACCCAGTACTTC.

The chain combines TRBV6-5 with TRBJ1-2; the D is unclear. This CDR3 region has 13 residues. Germline values: CDR1 MNHEY, CDR2 SVGAGI. The V gene lost 6 bases and the J gene lost 4 bases, with 12 bases spanning the gap. CDR3 in DNA: TGTGCCAGCAGGACCCCCACAACCTATGGCTACACCTTC. Translating it yields CASRTPTTYGYTF.

This clone was seen once. The CDR3 spells CASSLTGSTAGYTF. For the CDR3, the DNA is TGTGCCAGCAGCTTAACTGGTTCGACAGCTGGCTACACCTTC. The V call is TRBV7-3, the J call TRBJ1-2, with D tentatively TRBD1 (5 bases). V lost 0 bases to trimming and J lost 7 bases, with 12 bases between them. The length of the CDR3 is 14 residues. Germline CDR1 and CDR2: SGHTA and FQGTGA. The full variable domain, completed using reference TRBV7-3 and TRBJ1-2, is GAGVSQTPSNKVTEKGKYVELRCDPISGHTALYWYRQSLGQGPEFLIYFQGTGAADDSGLPNDRFFAVRPEGSVSTLKIQRTERGDSAVYLCASSLTGSTAGYTFGSGTRLTVV.

The table lists this clone with a few counts. The chain uses TRBV11-3 and TRBJ2-7; a weak D match, TRBD1 (6 bases). This CDR3 has 14 amino acids. Deletions cut 5 bases from V and 2 bases from J, with 13 bases between. Per germline, CDR1 SGHNT and CDR2 YENEEA. The CDR3 region is CASSQGSGTYEQYF. The CDR3 region has the DNA TGTGCCAGCAGCCAGGGGTCGGGGACCTACGAGCAGTACTTC.

This rearrangement joins TRBV30 to TRBJ2-7, with 7 bases fitting TRBD1. The germline V gene has CDR1 GTSNPN and CDR2 SVGIG (reference sequence). The ends lost 6 bases at V and 0 bases at J; junction bases unmatched: 5. This CDR3 is built from 13 residues. The CDR3 DNA is TGTGCCTGTGGGACAGTCAGCTCCTACGAGCAGTACTTC. Translated: CACGTVSSYEQYF.

V and J are TRBV7-3 and TRBJ2-5, with 10 bases lining up with TRBD1. The CDR3 consists of 14 residues. The germline V gene has CDR1 SGHTA and CDR2 FQGTGA. Trimming at V came to 8 bases and at J to 3 bases, leaving 6 bases not matched to a gene. CDR3 nucleotides: TGTGCCAGCTCCTGGACAGGGGGGAAAGAGACCCAGTACTTC. Residues: CASSWTGGKETQYF.

The chain recombines TRBV29-1 with TRBJ2-6; 7 nucleotides line up with TRBD1. Germline CDR1 reads SQVTM; CDR2 reads ANQGSEA. The CDR3 runs 15 residues. J was trimmed by 2 bases and V by 7 bases; bases with no gene match: 8. The CDR3 is CSAESGGTGANVLTF. CDR3 DNA sequence: TGCAGCGCCGAATCAGGGGGTACTGGGGCCAACGTCCTGACTTTC.

The chain combines TRBV7-3 with TRBJ2-4, with D perhaps TRBD2 (6 bases). CDR3 length equals 16 residues. Germline CDR1 reads SGHTA; CDR2 reads FQGTGA. V lost 5 bases, J lost 0 bases, and 14 bases lay in between. CDR3 region: CASSLGLLLAKNIQYF. CDR3 bases: TGTGCCAGCAGCCTGGGACTTTTGCTAGCCAAAAACATTCAGTACTTC.

The chain is built from TRBV12-3 or TRBV12-4 and TRBJ1-2, with a weak D call TRBD1 (5 bases). The CDR3 is 13 residues long. V was shortened by 2 bases and J by 7 bases, with 11 bases between the two germline ends. This CDR3 is CASSLHGGGGYTF. The CDR3 nucleotides read TGTGCCAGCAGTTTACATGGGGGTGGTGGCTACACCTTC.

The chain joins TRBV27 to TRBJ2-1, with D unresolved. Germline V gives CDR1 MNHEY, CDR2 SMNVEV (reference sequence). This CDR3 region has 14 residues. V was trimmed by 0 bases and J by 13 bases, leaving 16 bases between them. The CDR3 loop is CASSLSRTVSPQFF. The CDR3 coding sequence is TGTGCCAGCAGTTTATCGCGGACGGTCTCTCCCCAGTTCTTC.

This chain links TRBV4-3 with TRBJ1-5, with D possibly being TRBD1 (5 bases). Germline-derived CDR1 and CDR2 are LGHNA and YSLEER. The V end was cut by 1 base, the J end by 0 bases, with 7 bases between. This CDR3 has 15 residues. The CDR3 sequence: CASSQADSSNQPQHF. The CDR3 DNA follows: TGCGCCAGCAGCCAAGCCGACAGTAGCAATCAGCCCCAGCATTTT.

This CDR3 reads CAWSGTRGGPEKLFF. In nucleotides, the CDR3 is TGTGCCTGGAGTGGGACCAGGGGAGGTCCTGAAAAACTGTTTTTT. The chain is built from TRBV30 and TRBJ1-4, with D possibly being TRBD1 (6 bases). The CDR3 covers 15 residues. With 1 base removed from V and 7 bases from J, the gap between germline ends came to 16 bases. CDR1 and CDR2 (germline): GTSNPN, SVGIG (reference sequence).